The 23 T cell receptor beta chains in this list originate from one sample, sequenced in a study of T cells after yellow fever vaccination. TCRdb itself ran the 5' RACE reads through MiXCR, one entry per CDR3 protein. The sample contains approximately 260,000 distinct CDR3 sequences, about 5% of which appear only once. The input for sequencing was CD4+ T cells sorted from PBMCs, taken on the day of the yellow fever booster vaccination. These TCRs come from a man in his late teens or twenties who received the YFV17D yellow fever vaccine.

This clonotype appeared a few times. This chain links TRBV7-2 with TRBJ2-7; D is ambiguous. Trimming shortened V by 4 bases and J by 2 bases, and 9 bases separated the two germline ends. Germline assignment: CDR1 SGHTA and CDR2 FQGNSA. The CDR3 spans 13 residues. For the CDR3, the DNA is TGTGCCAGCAGCTACCCCAGTACCTACGAGCAGTACTTC. Translating gives CASSYPSTYEQYF.

This clonotype has a count of ten or more. The chain couples TRBV3-1 to TRBJ2-3; D is ambiguous. This CDR3 contains 13 residues. V lost 1 base and J 9 bases, leaving 11 bases between the germline ends. From germline, CDR1 is LGHDT and CDR2 YNNKEL (reference sequence). CDR3 coding DNA: TGTGCCAGCAGCCAAGTACTTGGCGTGACGCAGTATTTT. Amino acids: CASSQVLGVTQYF.

This sequence joins TRBV12-3 or TRBV12-4 and TRBJ1-1; no clear D. V was pared by 7 bases and J by 4 bases, with 10 bases between. This CDR3 has 12 residues. CDR3 sequence reads: CASTREGTEAFF. The CDR3 DNA is TGTGCCAGCACCCGAGAGGGCACTGAAGCTTTCTTT.

This clonotype has more than one count but fewer than ten. The chain is built from TRBV11-1 and TRBJ1-3, with 7 positions matching TRBD1. CDR1 and CDR2 from the germline V gene are SGHAT and FQDESV (reference sequence). The J segment lost 4 bases and the V segment lost 5 bases, leaving 11 bases of the junction unmatched. The CDR3 has 16 amino acids. The CDR3 region is CASSPTLGQLGNTIYF. Written as DNA, the CDR3 is TGTGCCAGCAGCCCTACCTTGGGACAGCTCGGAAACACCATATATTTT.

The sample holds many counts of this clonotype. The chain recombines TRBV5-4 with TRBJ1-2; TRBD1 might be the D (6 bases). CDR1 SGHNT and CDR2 YYREEE come from the germline V gene (reference sequence). The CDR3 has 13 amino acids. Trimming shortened V by 2 bases and J by 4 bases, and 9 bases separated the two germline ends. CDR3 residues: CASSFTGSYGYTF. In DNA, the CDR3 is TGTGCCAGCAGCTTTACAGGGTCCTATGGCTACACCTTC.

This clonotype has only a few counts. The chain employs TRBV6-5 and TRBJ1-6, with 10 bases identical to TRBD1. V was pared by 6 bases and J by 5 bases, with 4 bases of the junction left unmatched. The CDR3 has 15 residues. Germline loops: CDR1 MNHEY, CDR2 SVGAGI. CDR3 sequence (DNA): TGTGCCAGCAGGCCGGGACAGGGGAATAATTCACCCCTCCACTTT. Residues: CASRPGQGNNSPLHF.

This clonotype has more than one count but fewer than ten. The chain is built from TRBV4-1 and TRBJ1-5, with D hard to call. Germline values: CDR1 MGHRA, CDR2 YSYEKL. V was shortened by 0 bases and J by 6 bases, with 6 bases between the two germline ends. The CDR3 runs to 13 residues. CDR3 nucleotide sequence: TGCGCCAGCAGCCAAGAGTACGGTCAGCCCCAGCATTTT. It translates to CASSQEYGQPQHF.

This clonotype has just a few counts. V and J are TRBV20-1 and TRBJ1-1; D is undetermined. Germline lookup yields CDR1 DFQATT and CDR2 SNEGSKA (reference sequence). The V and J ends lost 5 bases and 3 bases respectively, with 16 bases between them. This CDR3 is 14 amino acids long. CDR3 in amino acids: CSAPNWDSDTEAFF. The DNA for the CDR3 is TGCAGTGCTCCCAATTGGGATTCGGACACTGAAGCTTTCTTT.

This chain links TRBV13 with TRBJ2-3, with D hard to call. The length of the CDR3 is 15 residues. V was cut by 2 bases and J by 4 bases, with 13 bases left in between. The V gene's germline CDR1 is PRHDT and CDR2 FYEKMQ (reference sequence). In DNA form, the CDR3 reads TGTGCCAGCAGCTTACTCGGTCGAGGACCAGATACGCAGTATTTT. It codes for CASSLLGRGPDTQYF.

The chain recombines TRBV6-1 with TRBJ2-2; D unclear. Trimming left V 4 bases short and J 2 bases short, with 5 bases between. This CDR3 contains 13 residues. In germline, CDR1 is MNHNS, CDR2 SASEGT. Here the CDR3 DNA reads TGTGCCAGCAGTGGGGTTAACACCGGGGAGCTGTTTTTT. Its translation is CASSGVNTGELFF.

This clonotype occurred many times. The rearrangement joins TRBV4-3 to TRBJ2-3; 9 nucleotides align to TRBD2. Germline trimming cut 2 bases from V and 6 bases from J; bases unmatched to any gene: 12. The CDR3 is 17 amino acids. Germline V CDR1 and CDR2: LGHNA, YSLEER. For the CDR3, the DNA is TGCGCCAGCAGCCAATTGCATAATAGCGGGGGATCCGATACGCAGTATTTT. This codes for CASSQLHNSGGSDTQYF.

At least ten counts were recorded for this clonotype. The chain carries TRBV19 and TRBJ2-2; D might be TRBD1 or TRBD2, each matching 5 bases. V lost 3 bases to trimming and J lost 6 bases, with 14 bases between them. The CDR3 extends over 15 amino acids. Per the germline V gene, CDR1 is LNHDA and CDR2 is SQIVND (reference sequence). The CDR3 here is CASSMTGTSAGELFF. CDR3 sequence (DNA): TGTGCCAGTAGTATGACCGGGACCTCTGCCGGGGAGCTGTTTTTT.

This clonotype was seen only a few times. In nucleotides, the CDR3 is TGTGCCATCAATAGGGCACTACCGGGACAGGGTATCCATGAGCAGTTCTTC. Amino acid sequence: CAINRALPGQGIHEQFF. The rearrangement links TRBV10-3 to TRBJ2-1, with TRBD1 matching 9 bases. This CDR3 is built from 17 residues. V was clipped by 7 bases and J by 8 bases; unmatched bases: 18. CDR1 ENHRY and CDR2 SYGVKD come from the germline V gene.

The chain combines TRBV2 with TRBJ2-6; D not certain. The CDR3 totals 15 residues. From germline, CDR1 is SNHLY and CDR2 FYNNEI. Trimming removed 2 bases from V and 1 base from J, with 6 bases in between. The CDR3 reads CASSEIGSGANVLTF. The CDR3, as DNA: TGTGCCAGCAGTGAAATTGGGTCTGGGGCCAACGTCCTGACTTTC.

In its sample, this clonotype was seen many times. This chain uses TRBV5-5 with TRBJ2-4, with D maybe TRBD1 (5 bases). Germline V lookup: CDR1 SGHKS, CDR2 YYEKEE (reference sequence). The length of the CDR3 is 14 residues. Trimming removed 0 bases at V and 9 bases at J, with 13 bases between. The CDR3 sequence is CASSLEVDNSIQYF. The DNA for the CDR3 is TGTGCCAGCAGCTTGGAGGTGGACAACTCCATTCAGTACTTC.

This clonotype was detected only a few times. V is TRBV6-5 and J is TRBJ1-5; 10 bases agree with TRBD1. Germline CDR1 reads MNHEY; CDR2 reads SVGAGI. Unmatched junction bases numbered 6, after V lost 4 bases and J lost 6 bases. The CDR3 totals 15 residues. CDR3 DNA: TGTGCCAGCAGTTCCAGGACAGGGGGAGGTCAGCCCCAGCATTTT. Encoded protein: CASSSRTGGGQPQHF.

This sequence joins TRBV12-3 or TRBV12-4 and TRBJ2-2; 12 nucleotides match TRBD2. J was trimmed by 2 bases and V by 3 bases; bases with no gene match: 7. This CDR3 has 18 residues. For the CDR3, the DNA is TGTGCCAGCAGTTTTCTTGAACTAGCGGGGGGAAACACCGGGGAGCTGTTTTTT. Protein sequence: CASSFLELAGGNTGELFF.

This clonotype was counted at least ten times. J is TRBJ1-2 and V is TRBV18; 8 bases line up with TRBD1. CDR1 is KGHSH, CDR2 LQKENI, per germline. The CDR3 consists of 13 residues. Trimming cost V 4 bases and J 6 bases; bases outside gene matches: 4. CDR3 residues: CASSQDRENGYTF. As DNA, the CDR3 is TGTGCCAGCTCACAGGACAGGGAGAATGGCTACACCTTC.

In DNA, the CDR3 is TGTGCCAGCAGCTTAGGCGGCGGGGGGCGGGAGACCCAGTACTTC. It specifies CASSLGGGGRETQYF. This chain joins TRBV7-2 and TRBJ2-5, with 8 bases matching TRBD2. Germline trimming cut 1 base from V and 5 bases from J; bases unmatched to any gene: 6. CDR1 is SGHTA and CDR2 is FQGNSA in the germline V gene. The CDR3 has 15 amino acids.

This clonotype was recorded a few times. CDR3 residues: CASSEAGSYEQYV. The CDR3 bases are TGTGCCAGCAGTGAAGCCGGCTCCTACGAGCAGTACGTC. The chain couples TRBV6-1 to TRBJ2-7; no clear D gene. This CDR3 comprises 13 residues. Germline lookup yields CDR1 MNHNS and CDR2 SASEGT. The V end was cut by 0 bases, the J end by 0 bases, with 3 bases between.

This chain joins TRBV7-2 and TRBJ2-7; D is undetermined. Germline CDR1 SGHTA, CDR2 FQGNSA. V lost 1 base and J lost 4, with 8 bases in between. This CDR3 contains 13 residues. The chain's CDR3 is CASSLGLGYEQYF. The CDR3 bases are TGTGCCAGCAGCTTAGGACTTGGGTACGAGCAGTACTTC.

The sample holds a few counts of this clonotype. This chain joins TRBV5-4 and TRBJ2-1, with 10 positions matching TRBD1. This CDR3 has 16 amino acids. Per germline, CDR1 SGHNT and CDR2 YYREEE (reference sequence). Trimming at V came to 2 bases and at J to 7 bases, leaving 9 bases not matched to a gene. The CDR3: CASSFMTGGKWNEQFF. The CDR3 region has the DNA TGTGCCAGCAGCTTTATGACAGGGGGCAAGTGGAATGAGCAGTTCTTC.

This clonotype was detected only a few times. The V call is TRBV7-9, the J call TRBJ1-5; the D gene is possibly TRBD1 (6 bases). Germline CDR1 and CDR2: SEHNR and FQNEAQ (reference sequence). V lost 3 bases and J 2 bases, leaving 8 bases between the germline ends. This CDR3 contains 14 residues. The CDR3 loop is CASSFAGGNQPQHF. CDR3 nucleotides: TGTGCCAGCAGCTTCGCAGGGGGCAATCAGCCCCAGCATTTT.